The 20 T cell receptor beta chains below were found in one sample sequenced in a study of beta chain features in type 1 diabetes. Study-wide points: In every one of the four CD4+ subsets, TCRB CDR3s were moderately but significantly shorter in Type 1 diabetes patients.

All of the isolated RNA was reverse transcribed, so expressed TCRB transcripts were sequenced. The protocol was immunoSEQ multiplex PCR, while the TCRdb copy is restricted to in-frame clones and leaves out a portion. In the table there are approximately 130,000 clones, 15% to 20% of which are singletons. For these TCRs, the target antigens are not known. The specimen was central memory CD4+ T cells from blood. These receptors originate from a man in his late teens or twenties with type 1 diabetes.

Points on this clone: This specimen includes other DNA sequences encoding the same CDR3. This chain joins TRBV5-4 and TRBJ2-5, with 11 bases that match TRBD2. The CDR3 sequence is 15 residues long. Per the germline V gene, CDR1 is SGHNT and CDR2 is YYREEE (reference sequence). Trimming at V came to 3 bases and at J to 1 base, leaving 2 bases not matched to a gene. CDR3 sequence reads: CASSWGTSGQETQYF. CDR3 bases: TGTGCCAGCAGCTGGGGGACTAGCGGCCAAGAGACCCAGTACTTC. The full variable domain, rest sourced from reference TRBV5-4 and TRBJ2-5, is ETGVTQSPTHLIKTRGQQVTLRCSSQSGHNTVSWYQQALGQGPQFIFQYYREEENGRGNFPPRFSGLQFPNYSSELNVNALELDDSALYLCASSWGTSGQETQYFGPGTRLLVL.

CDR3 protein: CASSRVAGGSYEQYF. The CDR3 region has the DNA TGTGCCAGCAGCCGCGTGGCCGGAGGCTCCTACGAGCAGTACTTC. The V and J genes are TRBV14 and TRBJ2-7; perhaps TRBD2 as D (5 bases). CDR1 and CDR2 (germline): SGHDN, FVKESK. V lost 4 bases to trimming and J lost 0 bases, with 13 bases between them. The CDR3 is 15 residues long.

This clone has only a few counts. The chain links TRBV2 to TRBJ2-7; D gene ambiguous. The germline V and J ends were trimmed by 1 base and 5 bases, with 9 bases remaining between them. This CDR3 contains 13 residues. CDR1 and CDR2 (germline): SNHLY, FYNNEI. DNA of the CDR3: TGTGCCAGCAGTGAAGGACCGCGAGACGAGCAGTACTTC. Translation: CASSEGPRDEQYF.

The chain couples TRBV29-1 to TRBJ2-1, with D possibly matching TRBD1 (5 bases). V was trimmed by 3 bases and J by 3 bases, leaving 12 bases between them. Germline V gene sequence: CDR1 SQVTM, CDR2 ANQGSEA. The CDR3 extends over 14 amino acids. The CDR3, as DNA: TGCAGCGTTGAGGGTTGGCAGGGCTACAATGAGCAGTTCTTC. This codes for CSVEGWQGYNEQFF.

V gene TRBV7-9 combines with J gene TRBJ2-3; the D is unclear. Germline CDR1 SEHNR, CDR2 FQNEAQ (reference sequence). This CDR3 spans 14 amino acids. V lost 4 bases and J lost 0, with 8 bases in between. The CDR3 DNA reads TGTGCCAGCAGCTCCCGTGTTAGCACAGATACGCAGTATTTT. It yields the protein CASSSRVSTDTQYF. Filled out from reference TRBV7-9 and TRBJ2-3, the complete variable domain reads DTGVSQNPRHKITKRGQNVTFRCDPISEHNRLYWYRQTLGQGPEFLTYFQNEAQLEKSRLLSDRFSAERPKGSFSTLEIQRTEQGDSAMYLCASSSRVSTDTQYFGPGTRLTVL.

This clone was recorded a few times. The chain employs TRBV6-6 and TRBJ2-3; D remains ambiguous. Germline CDR1 and CDR2: MNHNY and SVGAGI (reference sequence). This CDR3 region has 13 residues. Trimming removed 5 bases from V and 2 bases from J, with 8 bases in between. The CDR3 coding sequence is TGTGCCAGCAGTCTCCAAGACACAGATACGCAGTATTTT. Translating gives CASSLQDTDTQYF.

The V and J genes are TRBV4-2 and TRBJ2-2, with D uncertain. The CDR3 contains 15 residues. Deletions cut 4 bases from V and 0 bases from J, with 9 bases between. Germline V gives CDR1 LGHNA, CDR2 YNFKEQ. CDR3 in DNA: TGTGCCAGCAGCCTCCAAGCCGCGAACACCGGGGAGCTGTTTTTT. It translates to CASSLQAANTGELFF.

This clone showed up just a few times. This chain joins TRBV5-1 and TRBJ2-1; 13 positions agree with TRBD2. There are 18 residues in the CDR3. The V gene's germline CDR1 is SGHRS and CDR2 YFSETQ. The junction had 7 bases not matched to a gene; V was cut back by 4 bases and J by 0 bases. CDR3 nucleotide sequence: TGCGCCAGCAGCCCGACTAGCGGGGGGCAGAGCTCCTACAATGAGCAGTTCTTC. Translation: CASSPTSGGQSSYNEQFF.

V gene TRBV15 combines with J gene TRBJ1-2; 9 nucleotides line up with TRBD1. V was pared by 6 bases and J by 5 bases, with 4 bases of the junction left unmatched. The CDR3 is 13 residues long. Germline lookup yields CDR1 LNHNV and CDR2 YYDKDF (reference sequence). The CDR3 nucleotides are TGTGCCACCAGGGCCGGGACAGGGTATGGCTACACCTTC. Its translation: CATRAGTGYGYTF.

This chain joins TRBV25-1 and TRBJ1-1, with D uncertain. The germline V gene encodes CDR1 MGHDK and CDR2 SYGVNS. CDR3 size: 13 residues. V gave up 3 bases and J gave up 0 bases, with 5 bases separating them. The CDR3 coding sequence is TGTGCCAGCAGTGAGGCAGTGAACACTGAAGCTTTCTTT. This gives the protein CASSEAVNTEAFF.

This clone has just a few counts. The chain couples TRBV18 to TRBJ2-7; D perhaps matches TRBD2 (5 bases). Trimming stripped 3 bases from V and 4 bases from J, with 10 bases between. The CDR3 consists of 13 residues. Germline V lookup: CDR1 KGHSH, CDR2 LQKENI. CDR3 nucleotides: TGTGCCAGCTCACCCAGGCCGGGATACGAGCAGTACTTC. This gives the protein CASSPRPGYEQYF.

The genes are TRBV15 and TRBJ2-1; a possible D gene is TRBD2 (5 bases). The V gene's germline CDR1 is LNHNV and CDR2 YYDKDF (reference sequence). The CDR3 totals 15 residues. V was clipped by 4 bases and J by 5 bases, with 15 bases between them. The CDR3 DNA is TGTGCCACCAGCACCTTGTCGGGGATAAACAATGAGCAGTTCTTC. Translated, it gives CATSTLSGINNEQFF.

Here the CDR3 reads CASSPTGGGETQYF. The CDR3 DNA reads as TGTGCCAGCAGCCCGACAGGGGGCGGCGAGACCCAGTACTTC. J is TRBJ2-5 and V is TRBV7-3; TRBD1 agrees at 10 bases. Germline-derived CDR1 and CDR2 are SGHTA and FQGTGA. The CDR3 runs to 14 residues. Trimming removed 5 bases from V and 5 bases from J; junction bases left unmatched: 5.

V is TRBV4-3 and J is TRBJ2-2; TRBD2 agrees at 11 bases. Trimming took 4 bases from V and 5 from J; bases not matched to a gene: 3. The V gene's germline CDR1 is LGHNA and CDR2 YSLEER. This CDR3 comprises 15 residues. The CDR3 loop is CASSPRTSGTGELFF. Written as DNA, the CDR3 is TGCGCCAGCAGCCCCCGGACTAGCGGGACCGGGGAGCTGTTTTTT.

At least ten counts were recorded for this clone. The genes are TRBV7-9 and TRBJ2-1, with 7 bases that match TRBD1. Unmatched junction bases numbered 12, after V lost 2 bases and J lost 8 bases. The CDR3 runs to 16 residues. The germline V gene encodes CDR1 SEHNR and CDR2 FQNEAQ (reference sequence). The CDR3 spells CASSLTPDRNSDEQFF. Written as DNA, the CDR3 is TGTGCCAGCAGCTTAACCCCGGACAGGAATAGCGATGAGCAGTTCTTC.

The rearrangement links TRBV7-2 to TRBJ1-1; D gene uncertain. Germline loops: CDR1 SGHTA, CDR2 FQGNSA. Deletions cut 11 bases from V and 1 base from J, with 14 bases between. The CDR3 is 13 residues long. The CDR3 here is CALSEFENTEAFF. The CDR3 bases are TGTGCCCTAAGCGAGTTCGAGAACACTGAAGCTTTCTTT.

The chain is built from TRBV29-1 and TRBJ2-7; 9 bases fit TRBD1. Per the germline V gene, CDR1 is SQVTM and CDR2 is ANQGSEA. CDR3 size: 15 residues. J lost 2 bases, V lost 6 bases, and 11 bases had no gene match. The CDR3 sequence: CSVTTGTGLPYEQYF. As DNA, the CDR3 is TGCAGCGTAACTACCGGGACAGGGTTGCCCTACGAGCAGTACTTC.

The V gene is TRBV9, the J gene TRBJ2-6, with D perhaps given as TRBD1 or TRBD2 (5 bases each). The CDR3 extends over 15 amino acids. V was pared by 1 base and J by 3 bases, with 8 bases between. Germline V gene data show CDR1 as SGDLS and CDR2 as YYNGEE. This chain's CDR3 is CASSVRGDGANVLTF. As DNA, the CDR3 is TGTGCCAGCAGCGTACGAGGGGATGGGGCCAACGTCCTGACTTTC.

The chain combines TRBV29-1 with TRBJ2-1; D could derive from TRBD1 or TRBD2 (5 bases each). V lost 8 bases, J lost 8 bases, and 13 bases lay in between. The germline V gene encodes CDR1 SQVTM and CDR2 ANQGSEA. CDR3 length equals 11 residues. CDR3 coding DNA: TGCAGCAACCTCCGGGGCGATGAGCAGTTCTTC. Translated: CSNLRGDEQFF.

In this sample, this clone turned up many times. V gene TRBV29-1 combines with J gene TRBJ1-2; 7 bases are a match to TRBD1. Per germline, CDR1 SQVTM and CDR2 ANQGSEA. The CDR3 consists of 11 residues. J was trimmed by 4 bases and V by 6 bases; bases with no gene match: 2. The CDR3 DNA reads as TGCAGCGTCCGACAGGGCTATGGCTACACCTTC. Protein: CSVRQGYGYTF.